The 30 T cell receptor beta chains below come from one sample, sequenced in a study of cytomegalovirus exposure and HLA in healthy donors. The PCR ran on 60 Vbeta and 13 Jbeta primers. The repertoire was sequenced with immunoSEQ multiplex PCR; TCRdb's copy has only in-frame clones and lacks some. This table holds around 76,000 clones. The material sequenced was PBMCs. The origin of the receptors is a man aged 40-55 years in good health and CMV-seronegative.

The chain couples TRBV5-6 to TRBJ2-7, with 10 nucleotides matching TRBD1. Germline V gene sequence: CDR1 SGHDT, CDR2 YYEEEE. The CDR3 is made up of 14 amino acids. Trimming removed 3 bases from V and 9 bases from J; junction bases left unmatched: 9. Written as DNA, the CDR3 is TGTGCCAGCAGCTATCCCGGGACAGGGGTAAGGCAGTACTTC. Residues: CASSYPGTGVRQYF.

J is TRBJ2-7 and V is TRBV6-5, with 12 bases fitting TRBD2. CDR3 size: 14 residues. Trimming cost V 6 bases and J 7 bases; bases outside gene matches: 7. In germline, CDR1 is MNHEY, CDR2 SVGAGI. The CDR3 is CASRRLAGVSEQYF. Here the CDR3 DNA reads TGTGCCAGCAGGAGACTAGCGGGAGTGTCTGAGCAGTACTTC.

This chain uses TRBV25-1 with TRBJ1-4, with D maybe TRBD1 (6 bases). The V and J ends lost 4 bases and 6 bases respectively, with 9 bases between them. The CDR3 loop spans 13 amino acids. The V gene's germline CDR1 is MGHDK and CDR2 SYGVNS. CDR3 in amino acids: CASSADSYEKLFF. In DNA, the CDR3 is TGTGCCAGCAGTGCGGACAGCTATGAAAAACTGTTTTTT.

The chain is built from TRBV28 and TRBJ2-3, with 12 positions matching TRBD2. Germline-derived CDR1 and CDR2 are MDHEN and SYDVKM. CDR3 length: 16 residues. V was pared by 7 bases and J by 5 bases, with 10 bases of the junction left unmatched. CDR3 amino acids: CASTSPSGRAGDTQYF. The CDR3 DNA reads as TGTGCCAGCACTTCCCCTAGCGGGAGGGCCGGAGATACGCAGTATTTT.

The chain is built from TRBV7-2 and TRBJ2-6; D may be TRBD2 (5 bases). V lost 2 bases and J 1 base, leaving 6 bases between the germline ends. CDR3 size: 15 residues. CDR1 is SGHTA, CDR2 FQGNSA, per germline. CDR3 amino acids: CASSLRGSGANVLTF. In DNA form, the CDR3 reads TGTGCCAGCAGCTTACGGGGATCTGGGGCCAACGTCCTGACTTTC.

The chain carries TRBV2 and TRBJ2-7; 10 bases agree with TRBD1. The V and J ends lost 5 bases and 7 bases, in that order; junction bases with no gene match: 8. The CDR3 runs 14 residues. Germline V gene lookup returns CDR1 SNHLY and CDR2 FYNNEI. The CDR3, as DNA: TGTGCCAGCAGTCGAGACAGGGGGCTAGGAGAGCAGTACTTC. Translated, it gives CASSRDRGLGEQYF.

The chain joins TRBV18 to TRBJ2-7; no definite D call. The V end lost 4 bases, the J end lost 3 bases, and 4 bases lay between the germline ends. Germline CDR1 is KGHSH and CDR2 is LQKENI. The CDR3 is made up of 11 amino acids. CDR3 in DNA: TGTGCCAGCTCACGCGACTACGAGCAGTACTTC. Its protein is CASSRDYEQYF.

CDR3: CASSLPLSGGTDTQYF. CDR3 sequence (DNA): TGTGCCAGCAGTCTACCTCTCAGCGGCGGCACAGATACGCAGTATTTT. The V call is TRBV6-6, the J call TRBJ2-3, with TRBD2 as a possible D gene (5 bases). The V end was cut by 5 bases, the J end by 1 base, with 16 bases between. Germline values: CDR1 MNHNY, CDR2 SVGAGI (reference sequence). The CDR3 is 16 residues long.

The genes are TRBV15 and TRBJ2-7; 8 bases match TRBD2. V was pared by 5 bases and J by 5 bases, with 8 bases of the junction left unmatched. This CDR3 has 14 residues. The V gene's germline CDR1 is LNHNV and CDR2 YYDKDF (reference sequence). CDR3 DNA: TGTGCCACCAGCGACCTGGCGGGAGGCCACGAGCAGTACTTC. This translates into CATSDLAGGHEQYF.

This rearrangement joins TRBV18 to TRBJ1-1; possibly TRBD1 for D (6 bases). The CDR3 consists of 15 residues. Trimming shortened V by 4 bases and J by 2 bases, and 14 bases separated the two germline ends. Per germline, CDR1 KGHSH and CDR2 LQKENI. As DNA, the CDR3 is TGTGCCAGCTCACTGCTATCGGACAGTAACACTGAAGCTTTCTTT. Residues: CASSLLSDSNTEAFF.

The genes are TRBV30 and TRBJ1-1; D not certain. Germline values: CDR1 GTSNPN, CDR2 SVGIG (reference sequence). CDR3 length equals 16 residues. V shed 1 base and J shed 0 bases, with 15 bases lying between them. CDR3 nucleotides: TGTGCCTGGAGTGCTAGAACCTTACCCATGAACACTGAAGCTTTCTTT. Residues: CAWSARTLPMNTEAFF.

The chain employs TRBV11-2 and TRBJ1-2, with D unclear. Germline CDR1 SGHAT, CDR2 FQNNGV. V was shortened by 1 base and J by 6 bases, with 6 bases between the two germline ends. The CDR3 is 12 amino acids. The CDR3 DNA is TGTGCCAGCAGCTTAGTAGCTCATGGCTACACCTTC. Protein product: CASSLVAHGYTF.

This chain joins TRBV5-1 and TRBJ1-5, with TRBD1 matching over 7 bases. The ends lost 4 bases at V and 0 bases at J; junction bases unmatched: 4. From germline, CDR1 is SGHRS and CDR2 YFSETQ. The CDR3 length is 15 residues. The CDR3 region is CASSLGQYSNQPQHF. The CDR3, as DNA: TGCGCCAGCAGCCTGGGACAGTATAGCAATCAGCCCCAGCATTTT.

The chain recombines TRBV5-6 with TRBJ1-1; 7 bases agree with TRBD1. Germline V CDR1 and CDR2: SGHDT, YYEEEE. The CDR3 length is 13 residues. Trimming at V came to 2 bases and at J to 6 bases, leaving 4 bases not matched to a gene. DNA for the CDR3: TGTGCCAGCAGCTTTGGACAGGCCTCTGAAGCTTTCTTT. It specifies CASSFGQASEAFF.

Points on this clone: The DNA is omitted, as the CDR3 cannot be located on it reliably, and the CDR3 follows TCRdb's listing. Here the CDR3 reads CASRRMVGGGASYNEQFF. This rearrangement joins TRBV12-2 to TRBJ2-1; the table's D call, TRBD2, has no DNA check behind it. TRBV12-2 is a known pseudogene. The CDR3 is 18 amino acids in total, end residues counted.

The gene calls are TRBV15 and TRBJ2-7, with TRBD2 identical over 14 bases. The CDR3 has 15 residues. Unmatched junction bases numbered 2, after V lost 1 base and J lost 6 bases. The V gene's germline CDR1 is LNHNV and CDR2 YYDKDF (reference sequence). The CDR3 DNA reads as TGTGCCACCAGCAGAGTTGGACTAGCGGGAGGCGAGCAGTACTTC. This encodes CATSRVGLAGGEQYF.

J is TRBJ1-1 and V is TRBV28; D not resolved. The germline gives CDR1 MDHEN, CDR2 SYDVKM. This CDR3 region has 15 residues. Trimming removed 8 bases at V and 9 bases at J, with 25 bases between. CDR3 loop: CASGSAGGSSGKAFF. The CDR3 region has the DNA TGTGCCAGCGGGTCAGCGGGTGGCTCTTCGGGGAAAGCTTTCTTT.

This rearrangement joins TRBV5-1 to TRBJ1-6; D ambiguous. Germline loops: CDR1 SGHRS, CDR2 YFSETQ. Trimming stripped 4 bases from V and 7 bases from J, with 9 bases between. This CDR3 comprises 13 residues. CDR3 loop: CASSLRENSPLHF. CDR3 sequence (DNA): TGCGCCAGCAGCCTGAGAGAGAATTCACCCCTCCACTTT.

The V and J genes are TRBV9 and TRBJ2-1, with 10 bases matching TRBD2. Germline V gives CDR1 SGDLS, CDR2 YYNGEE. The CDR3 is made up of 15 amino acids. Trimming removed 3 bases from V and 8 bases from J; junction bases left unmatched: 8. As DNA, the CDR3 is TGTGCCAGCAGCGCCCATAGCGGGGGGTTCGATGAGCAGTTCTTC. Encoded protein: CASSAHSGGFDEQFF.

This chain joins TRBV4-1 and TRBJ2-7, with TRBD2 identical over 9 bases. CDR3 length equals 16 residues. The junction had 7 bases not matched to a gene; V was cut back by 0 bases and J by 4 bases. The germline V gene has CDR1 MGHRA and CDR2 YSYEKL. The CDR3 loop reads CASSQDAAGGPYEQYF. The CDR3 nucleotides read TGCGCCAGCAGCCAAGATGCCGCGGGAGGGCCTTACGAGCAGTACTTC.

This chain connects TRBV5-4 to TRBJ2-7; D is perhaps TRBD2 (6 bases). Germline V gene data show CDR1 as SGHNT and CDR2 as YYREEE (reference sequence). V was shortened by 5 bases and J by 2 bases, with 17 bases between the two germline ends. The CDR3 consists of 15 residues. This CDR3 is CASSPVWGVTYEQYF. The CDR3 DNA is TGTGCCAGCAGTCCCGTCTGGGGGGTCACCTACGAGCAGTACTTC.

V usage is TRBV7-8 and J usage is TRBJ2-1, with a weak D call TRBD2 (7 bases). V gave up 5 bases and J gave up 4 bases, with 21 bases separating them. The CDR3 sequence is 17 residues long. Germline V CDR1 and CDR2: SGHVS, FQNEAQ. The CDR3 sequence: CASSIRSLGGAYNEQFF. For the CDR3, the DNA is TGTGCCAGCAGCATACGCTCCCTAGGGGGGGCTTACAATGAGCAGTTCTTC.

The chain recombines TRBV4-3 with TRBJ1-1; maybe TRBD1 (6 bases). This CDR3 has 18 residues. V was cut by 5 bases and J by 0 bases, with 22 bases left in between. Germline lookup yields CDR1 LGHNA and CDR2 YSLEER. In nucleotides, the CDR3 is TGCGCCAGCAGCTACGACCCGGGACATCAGGGCTTGAACACTGAAGCTTTCTTT. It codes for CASSYDPGHQGLNTEAFF.

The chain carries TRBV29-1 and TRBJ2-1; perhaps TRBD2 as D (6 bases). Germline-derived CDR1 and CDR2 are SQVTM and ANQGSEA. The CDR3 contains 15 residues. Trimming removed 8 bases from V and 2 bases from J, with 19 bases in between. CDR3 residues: CSYSLRGSPYNEQFF. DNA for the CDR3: TGCAGCTACTCTTTACGGGGGAGTCCCTACAATGAGCAGTTCTTC.

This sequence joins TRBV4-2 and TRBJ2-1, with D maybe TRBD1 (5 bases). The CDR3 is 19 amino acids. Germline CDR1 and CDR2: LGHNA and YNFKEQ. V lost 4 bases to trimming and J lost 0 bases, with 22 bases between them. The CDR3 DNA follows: TGTGCCAGCAGCCGCCGGTTGGGTGAGACAGAAAGCTCCTACAATGAGCAGTTCTTC. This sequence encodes CASSRRLGETESSYNEQFF.

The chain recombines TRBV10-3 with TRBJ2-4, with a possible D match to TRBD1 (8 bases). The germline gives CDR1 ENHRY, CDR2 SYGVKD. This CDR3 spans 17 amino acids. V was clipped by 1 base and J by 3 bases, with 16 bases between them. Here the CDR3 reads CAISEFRTGRDKNIQYF. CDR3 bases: TGTGCCATCAGTGAGTTCAGGACAGGGAGGGACAAAAACATTCAGTACTTC.

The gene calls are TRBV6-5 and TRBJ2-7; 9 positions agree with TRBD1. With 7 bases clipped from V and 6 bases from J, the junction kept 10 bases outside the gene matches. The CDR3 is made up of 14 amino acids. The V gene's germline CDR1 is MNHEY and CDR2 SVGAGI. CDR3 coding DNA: TGTGCCAGCACACCCCCCGGGACAGGGTTCGAGCAGTACTTC. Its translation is CASTPPGTGFEQYF.

CDR3: CASSPFHQPQHF. The DNA of the CDR3 is TGCGCCAGCAGCCCCTTTCATCAGCCCCAGCATTTT. The chain is built from TRBV10-2 and TRBJ1-5; D gene unclear. V dropped 6 bases and J dropped 5 bases, with 8 bases sitting between them. Germline V lookup: CDR1 WSHSY, CDR2 SAAADI. The CDR3 sequence is 12 residues long.

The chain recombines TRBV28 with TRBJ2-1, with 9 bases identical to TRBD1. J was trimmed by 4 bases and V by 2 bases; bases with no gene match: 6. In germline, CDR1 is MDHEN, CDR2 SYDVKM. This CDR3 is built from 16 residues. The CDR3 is CASSLVGTGFYNEQFF. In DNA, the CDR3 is TGTGCCAGCAGTTTAGTCGGGACAGGGTTTTACAATGAGCAGTTCTTC.

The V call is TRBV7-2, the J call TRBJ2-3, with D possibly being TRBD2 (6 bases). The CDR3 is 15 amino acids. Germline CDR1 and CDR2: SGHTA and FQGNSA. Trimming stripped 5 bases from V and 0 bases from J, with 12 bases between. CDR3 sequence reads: CASSLSGLSTDTQYF. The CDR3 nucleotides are TGTGCCAGCAGCCTCAGCGGGTTAAGCACAGATACGCAGTATTTT.